This is a list of T cell receptor beta chains from one sample in a study of tumor-infiltrating lymphocytes in primary liver carcinoma. TCRdb used MiXCR to reprocess the multiplex PCR reads, holding one entry per CDR3 protein. Among roughly 86,000 distinct CDR3 sequences listed, about 73% were seen once. The sample was tumor-adjacent normal liver tissue. The source of these receptors is a man aged 40-50 years with primary liver carcinoma and hepatitis B virus infection. CDR3s leave out the opening cysteine and the closing phenylalanine or tryptophan.

ASSHEPARKYNVQF | TRBV11-1
ASRRDRGLSETQH | TRBV2
ASSSPYGRDTEAF | TRBV28
ASSLPLWTGDEHY | TRBV11-2
ASSSLPGSVRGNTEAF | TRBV11-2
ASNSTGENEQF | TRBV12-3/TRBV12-4
ASSLDPGPQVTQY | TRBV14
ASSIQGRETQY | TRBV12-3/TRBV12-4
VSSPWTSLDQF | TRBV11-2
ASSLTSDTQY | TRBV7-9